Each of the 18 T cell receptor beta chains below was sequenced from the same sample in a study of T cell repertoires in MIS-A myocarditis. The method was immunoSEQ multiplex PCR; TCRdb's version includes in-frame clones alone and lacks a portion of them. This table has 15,000 or so clones, roughly 74% appearing once. The sample taken for sequencing was left ventricle heart tissue obtained at autopsy. These receptor sequences come from a young man with fulminant myocarditis from multisystem inflammatory syndrome in adults (MIS-A) after COVID-19.

The count of this clone is one. An end of the junction does not agree with germline; a read error may underlie this. The chain couples TRBV5-5 to TRBJ1-2; 7 nucleotides line up with TRBD1. Germline values: CDR1 SGHKS, CDR2 YYEKEE (reference sequence). The CDR3 runs to 16 residues. The CDR3 reads CATSPRPGTDNYGYTF. In DNA form, the CDR3 reads TGTGCCACCAGCCCCCGCCCCGGGACAGATAACTATGGCTACACCTTC.

The genes are TRBV9 and TRBJ1-2; 10 bases line up with TRBD1. The CDR3 consists of 18 residues. Germline V gene lookup returns CDR1 SGDLS and CDR2 YYNGEE. Unmatched junction bases numbered 13, after V lost 0 bases and J lost 5 bases. CDR3 sequence reads: CASSVDSGTGALGYGYTF. The CDR3 bases are TGTGCCAGCAGCGTAGATTCCGGGACAGGGGCCCTTGGGTATGGCTACACCTTC. The full variable domain, in which reference TRBV9 and TRBJ1-2 provide the parts outside the CDR3, is DSGVTQTPKHLITATGQRVTLRCSPRSGDLSVYWYQQSLDQGLQFLIQYYNGEERAKGNILERFSAQQFPDLHSELNLSSLELGDSALYFCASSVDSGTGALGYGYTFGSGTRLTVV.

V is TRBV5-1 and J is TRBJ2-3, with a tentative D call TRBD1 (6 bases). Trimming removed 4 bases at V and 2 bases at J, with 20 bases between. The CDR3 covers 17 residues. Germline values: CDR1 SGHRS, CDR2 YFSETQ. This chain's CDR3 is CASSPKQGPLITDTQYF. DNA of the CDR3: TGCGCCAGCAGCCCCAAACAGGGACCTCTGATCACAGATACGCAGTATTTT.

The chain couples TRBV19 to TRBJ1-1; D gene ambiguous. The CDR3 extends over 13 amino acids. V lost 6 bases to trimming and J lost 5 bases, with 13 bases between them. Germline V gene sequence: CDR1 LNHDA, CDR2 SQIVND (reference sequence). The CDR3 region is CASSRNRGTEAFF. Here the CDR3 DNA reads TGTGCCAGTAGCCGTAACCGTGGGACTGAAGCTTTCTTT.

The chain is built from TRBV9 and TRBJ2-1, with D possibly TRBD2 on 5 matching bases. V gave up 4 bases and J gave up 6 bases, with 17 bases separating them. The germline V gene encodes CDR1 SGDLS and CDR2 YYNGEE. CDR3 length: 15 amino acids. Here the CDR3 DNA reads TGTGCCAGCAGCCCAGGACGGGGTCGCTTCAATGAGCAGTTCTTC. It is translated as CASSPGRGRFNEQFF.

For this clone: The junction departs from germline at one end; a sequencing error may be responsible. Written as DNA, the CDR3 is TGTGCCAGCTCCCCACCCGACGGAAATCAGCCCCAGCATTTT. This codes for CASSPPDGNQPQHF. The chain employs TRBV18 and TRBJ1-5; no clear D gene. There are 14 residues in the CDR3. Per the germline V gene, CDR1 is KGHSH and CDR2 is LQKENI. The full variable domain, with the rest looked up from reference TRBV18 and TRBJ1-5, is NAGVMQNPRHLVRRRGQEARLRCSPMKGHSHVYWYRQLPEEGLKFMVYLQKENIIDESGMPKERFSAEFPKEGPSILRIQQVVRGDSAAYFCASSPPDGNQPQHFGDGTRLSIL.

This CDR3 reads CASSYVGGDLGNEQFF. The CDR3 bases are TGTGCCAGCAGTTATGTAGGCGGGGATCTGGGGAATGAGCAGTTCTTC. The chain combines TRBV5-6 with TRBJ2-1; D is perhaps TRBD2 (6 bases). The V gene's germline CDR1 is SGHDT and CDR2 YYEEEE. The CDR3 is made up of 16 amino acids. Trimming removed 5 bases at V and 7 bases at J, with 22 bases between.

The J gene is TRBJ2-2, the V gene TRBV20-1; a possible D gene is TRBD2 (7 bases). V lost 3 bases, J lost 4 bases, and 15 bases lay in between. This CDR3 is 15 amino acids long. Germline V gene sequence: CDR1 DFQATT, CDR2 SNEGSKA (reference sequence). CDR3 nucleotides: TGCAGTGCTAGTGTCAGGGGACTAATCACCGGGGAGCTGTTTTTT. This codes for CSASVRGLITGELFF.

DNA of the CDR3: TGTGCCAGCAGTCCGAGGCCCTCACCTCGTGCTCCGGCCAAAAACATTCAGTACTTC. Protein: CASSPRPSPRAPAKNIQYF. The V call is TRBV6-9, the J call TRBJ2-4; D not certain. The CDR3 is 19 amino acids. Germline V gene sequence: CDR1 MNHGY, CDR2 SVAAGI. V was pared by 5 bases and J by 1 base, with 24 bases between.

This sequence joins TRBV18 and TRBJ2-1; 9 bases are a match to TRBD2. Per germline, CDR1 KGHSH and CDR2 LQKENI. The CDR3 spans 17 residues. The V gene end was trimmed by 5 bases and the J gene end by 4 bases; junction bases not matched to a gene: 12. The CDR3 loop reads CASSSPGLARKYNEQFF. CDR3 sequence (DNA): TGTGCCAGCTCATCTCCGGGACTAGCACGAAAATACAATGAGCAGTTCTTC.

This clone was found once. The V call is TRBV5-6, the J call TRBJ2-7; tentative D call: TRBD1 (6 bases). Germline V CDR1 and CDR2: SGHDT, YYEEEE. The CDR3 is 13 amino acids. V lost 5 bases and J 7 bases, leaving 16 bases between the germline ends. The CDR3 DNA reads TGTGCCAGCAGAAAAAGGGGGTTCTTGGAGCAGTACTTC. This gives the protein CASRKRGFLEQYF.

This rearrangement joins TRBV7-2 to TRBJ2-2; D is undetermined. Between the trimmed V and J ends, which lost 5 bases and 13 bases, there was a span of 17 bases. Germline CDR1 reads SGHTA; CDR2 reads FQGNSA. The CDR3 covers 13 residues. Written as DNA, the CDR3 is TGTGCCAGCAGCCCCAGTGAAGGCCTAGGGCTGTTTTTT. This codes for CASSPSEGLGLFF.

V gene TRBV28 combines with J gene TRBJ1-1; D call uncertain. V shed 6 bases and J shed 1 base, with 9 bases lying between them. Germline CDR1 reads MDHEN; CDR2 reads SYDVKM. This CDR3 is 13 amino acids long. CDR3 bases: TGTGCCAGCAGCCTTCTAAGGAACACTGAAGCTTTCTTT. This codes for CASSLLRNTEAFF.

Only a few counts were recorded for this clone. The chain is built from TRBV6-6 and TRBJ1-3; D remains ambiguous. The CDR3 contains 14 residues. Germline V gene data show CDR1 as MNHNY and CDR2 as SVGAGI (reference sequence). Trimming shortened V by 7 bases and J by 2 bases, and 12 bases separated the two germline ends. The CDR3 region has the DNA TGTGCCAGCACCGGAGGGTTTACTGGAAACACCATATATTTT. Its translation is CASTGGFTGNTIYF.

This clone was counted between two and nine times. The chain recombines TRBV2 with TRBJ2-5; possibly TRBD2 for D (5 bases). Germline loops: CDR1 SNHLY, CDR2 FYNNEI. This CDR3 region has 14 residues. V was trimmed by 5 bases and J by 5 bases, leaving 15 bases between them. Here the CDR3 reads CASSNLGVGETQYF. The CDR3, as DNA: TGTGCCAGCAGTAACCTCGGGGTGGGGGAGACCCAGTACTTC.

This clone was picked up a small number of times. V and J are TRBV7-9 and TRBJ1-2, with D perhaps TRBD1 (6 bases). This CDR3 comprises 14 residues. CDR1 and CDR2 (germline): SEHNR, FQNEAQ (reference sequence). The V and J ends lost 3 bases and 4 bases respectively, with 12 bases between them. CDR3 in DNA: TGTGCCAGCAGCTTTGCTACAGGGACCTATGGCTACACCTTC. Amino acid sequence: CASSFATGTYGYTF.

V usage is TRBV10-1 and J usage is TRBJ2-3; 8 bases are shared with TRBD1. The CDR3 contains 16 residues. The germline V gene encodes CDR1 WNHNN and CDR2 SYGVQD (reference sequence). The junction had 7 bases not matched to a gene; V was cut back by 3 bases and J by 2 bases. CDR3 region: CASSEFMGQVTDTQYF. In DNA, the CDR3 is TGCGCCAGCAGTGAATTTATGGGACAGGTCACAGATACGCAGTATTTT.

This clone appeared once. This sequence joins TRBV6-5 and TRBJ1-6, with 8 positions matching TRBD1. V shed 5 bases, J shed 8 bases, and the junction held 8 bases outside the gene matches. The CDR3 consists of 15 residues. The germline V gene encodes CDR1 MNHEY and CDR2 SVGAGI. CDR3 bases: TGTGCCAGCAGTACCCGGGACAGGCTCTATTCACCCCTCCACTTT. Translating gives CASSTRDRLYSPLHF.